This is a list of T cell receptor beta chains from one sample in a study of OX40 agonist ivuxolimab in advanced cancers. Generated by immunoSEQ multiplex PCR, the TCRdb table keeps only in-frame clones and is missing some. The sample lists 35,000 or so clones, roughly four fifths occurring once. The specimen comprised CD4+ or CD8+ T cells sorted from blood, sampled in a trial of the OX40 agonist ivuxolimab. The receptors derive from an adult with an advanced solid tumor such as melanoma, head and neck, liver or kidney cancer. Both conserved end residues are part of each CDR3.

J gene | V gene | CDR3 protein
TRBJ1-4 | TRBV28 | CASSPTSSRGDEKLFF
TRBJ1-3 | TRBV23-1 | CARLKGGRYSGNTIYF
TRBJ2-3 | TRBV29-1 | CSLGPTGSTDTQYF
TRBJ1-1 | TRBV10-2 | CASSEWTAVAHF
TRBJ2-7 | TRBV11-3 | CASSLGGSGRAEQYF
TRBJ2-3 | TRBV2 | CASSYSGGAASETDTQYF
TRBJ1-2 | TRBV27 | CASSLSGLLNYGYTF
TRBJ1-6 | TRBV5-6 | CASSLDPGYSPLHF
TRBJ2-1 | TRBV7-7 | CASSPRGNNEQFF
TRBJ2-7 | TRBV19 | CASSGGTGQSSYEQYF
TRBJ2-3 | TRBV19 | CASRQGSTDTQYF
TRBJ1-2 | TRBV19 | CASELNGGGYTF
TRBJ2-6 | TRBV5-4 | CASSPEWTASRGANVLTF
TRBJ2-3 | TRBV18 | CASSPKVAPDTQYF
TRBJ1-2 | TRBV2 | CASRPSGQNYGYTF
TRBJ2-7 | TRBV15 | CATSRDAGDQGYF
TRBJ1-1 | TRBV28 | CASSSPGDANTEAFF
TRBJ1-5 | TRBV6-1 | CASSGQGMGPSPQHF
TRBJ1-4 | TRBV18 | CASSLDRGANEKLFF
TRBJ2-1 | TRBV2 | CASMIYGSYNEQFF
TRBJ1-6 | TRBV6-1 | CASMGGLRYNSPLHF
TRBJ1-2 | TRBV21-1 | CASMPYRRAPYGYTF
TRBJ1-2 | TRBV5-1 | CASSYTGFPELYGYTF
TRBJ2-7 | TRBV4-1 | CASSPFLRDEGTYEQYF
TRBJ1-6 | TRBV7-3 | CASSLGKGATLHF
TRBJ1-2 | TRBV19 | CASSIFFSRANYGYTF
TRBJ1-2 | TRBV5-1 | CASSPGQGGGYTF
TRBJ1-1 | TRBV7-9 | CASSPLNTEAFF
TRBJ1-1 | TRBV13 | CASSRDRRNTEAFF
TRBJ1-3 | TRBV2 | CASSETPRGNTIYF
TRBJ1-2 | TRBV5-4 | CASGLDNYGYTF
TRBJ1-6 | TRBV28 | CASSPSIDSPLHF
TRBJ2-1 | TRBV29-1 | CSEGKGTLLFF
TRBJ1-1 | TRBV4-1 | CASSRGNGAFF
TRBJ2-1 | TRBV18 | CASSSTPSNEQFF
TRBJ1-1 | TRBV28 | CASSTVSNTEAFF
TRBJ2-1 | TRBV29-1 | CSVAVPRGRYNEQFF
TRBJ2-3 | TRBV27 | CASSFSMGSDTQYF
TRBJ1-1 | TRBV28 | CASSVGGWRDTEAFF
TRBJ1-5 | TRBV11-2 | CASSFAGNSNQPQHF
TRBJ2-7 | TRBV21-1 | CASSKRQGVPFWVYEQYF
TRBJ2-7 | TRBV6-1 | CASSVQGHEVYEQYF
TRBJ2-1 | TRBV9 | CASSPVRDGSYNEQFF
TRBJ1-2 | TRBV2 | CASKEDRTNYGYTF
TRBJ2-3 | TRBV13 | CASKSGVEDTQYF
TRBJ2-5 | TRBV30 | CAWKTGGETQYF